The clone carrying this T cell receptor beta chain came up a few times. The antigen is undetermined. TCRB transcripts that were expressed got sequenced, as all of the isolated RNA had been reverse transcribed. The protocol was immunoSEQ multiplex PCR, while the TCRdb copy is restricted to in-frame clones and leaves out a portion. Among hundreds of thousands of clones listed, 15% were seen once. V was cut by 2 bases and J by 8 bases, with 16 bases left in between. The germline V gene encodes CDR1 SGHAT and CDR2 FQNNGV. CDR3 length: 15 amino acids. This entry comes from a study of beta chain features in type 1 diabetes. Study outcomes and limitations: Sampled from patients, naive, central memory and Treg TCRB repertoires appeared more similar than those sampled from healthy donors. VDJ junctions from patients with type 1 diabetes contained fewer insertions and more deletions. Among all four CD4+ subsets, Type 1 diabetes patients had TCRB CDR3s that were moderately but significantly shorter.

Sequencing was performed on naive CD4+ T cells from blood. The chain has TRBV11-2 and TRBJ2-1, with D possibly being TRBD1 (5 bases). This sequence originates from a man aged 18 to 30 in good health. CDR3 residues: CASSLRIVDTHEQFF. DNA of the CDR3: TGTGCCAGCAGCTTAAGGATCGTGGACACCCATGAGCAGTTCTTC.